Detailed here is one TCR beta chain. The record originates from a study of T cells in Graves' hyperthyroidism and ophthalmopathy. TCR beta CDR3 regions were amplified from RNA. Using the HTBI primer set, a first-round RT-PCR was run on the TCR CDR3. TCRdb re-called the multiplex PCR reads with MiXCR, one entry per CDR3 protein. The table includes 500,000 to 600,000 distinct CDR3 sequences, 16% detected once. V was pared by 5 bases and J by 4 bases, with 15 bases between. The CDR3 extends over 15 amino acids. The germline V gene has CDR1 SGHAT and CDR2 FQNNGV. Sequenced sample: blood. The rearrangement uses TRBV11-2 and TRBJ1-3; no reliable D call. The source is a woman in her late teens or twenties with Graves' hyperthyroidism. Here the CDR3 reads CASSAVRLRGNTIYF. The CDR3 DNA reads TGTGCCAGCAGCGCTGTTCGCCTTCGAGGAAACACCATATATTTT.